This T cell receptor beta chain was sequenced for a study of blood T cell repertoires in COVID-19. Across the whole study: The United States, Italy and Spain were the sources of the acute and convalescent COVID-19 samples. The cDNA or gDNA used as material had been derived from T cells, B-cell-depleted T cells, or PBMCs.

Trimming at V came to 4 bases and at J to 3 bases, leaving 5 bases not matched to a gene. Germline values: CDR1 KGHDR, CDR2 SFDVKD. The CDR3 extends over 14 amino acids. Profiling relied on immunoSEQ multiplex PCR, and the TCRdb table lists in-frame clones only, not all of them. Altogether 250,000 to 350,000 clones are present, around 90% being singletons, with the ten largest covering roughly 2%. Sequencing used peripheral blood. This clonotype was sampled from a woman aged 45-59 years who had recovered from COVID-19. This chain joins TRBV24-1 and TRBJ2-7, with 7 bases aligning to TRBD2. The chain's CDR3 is CATSESGKVYEQYF. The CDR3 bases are TGTGCCACCAGTGAGAGCGGGAAGGTCTACGAGCAGTACTTC.